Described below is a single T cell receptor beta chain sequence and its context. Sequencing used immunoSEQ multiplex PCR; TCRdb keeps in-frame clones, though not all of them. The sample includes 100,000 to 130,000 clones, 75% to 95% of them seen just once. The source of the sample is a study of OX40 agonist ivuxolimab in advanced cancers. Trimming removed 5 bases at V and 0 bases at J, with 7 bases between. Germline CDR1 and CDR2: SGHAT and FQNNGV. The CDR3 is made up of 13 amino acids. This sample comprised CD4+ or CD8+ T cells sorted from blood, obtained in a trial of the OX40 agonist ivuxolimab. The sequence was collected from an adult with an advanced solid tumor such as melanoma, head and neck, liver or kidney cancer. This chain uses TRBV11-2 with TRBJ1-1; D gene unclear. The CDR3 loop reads CASSDNLNTEAFF. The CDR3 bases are TGTGCCAGCAGCGACAACTTGAACACTGAAGCTTTCTTT.